These 26 T cell receptor beta chains came from one sample sequenced in a study of blood T cell repertoires in COVID-19 (dated by TCRdb to about 2020). The library was built by means of the immunoSEQ multiplex PCR assay. Here the immuneACCESS table is served through TCRdb, limited to in-frame sequences with V and J called. Missing clones are a known gap in these copies; in checked studies unresolved V genes cover under half, and the rest lacks a known reason. The table for this sample lists about 280,000 clones; 89% of them were counted only once. Roughly 1.9% of the sample belongs to the ten largest clones. What was sequenced was PBMCs or T cells enriched from blood (not recorded which). The source of these receptors is a woman aged 55-75 years who had recovered from COVID-19.

The chain has TRBV23-1 and TRBJ1-6; a weak D match, TRBD1 (5 bases). TRBV23-1 is designated an ORF whose function remains uncertain. Trimming shortened V by 1 base and J by 7 bases, and 14 bases separated the two germline ends. The CDR3 consists of 16 residues. The CDR3 loop is CASSQYPRQTNSPLHF. CDR3 DNA: TGCGCCAGCAGTCAATACCCGAGACAGACCAATTCACCCCTCCACTTT.

This clone was observed once. The gene calls are TRBV5-6 and TRBJ2-3; 10 bases are a match to TRBD2. The CDR3 runs to 17 residues. V shed 0 bases, J shed 2 bases, and the junction held 6 bases outside the gene matches. Germline CDR1 SGHDT, CDR2 YYEEEE. CDR3: CASSLGRTSGFTDTQYF. In nucleotides, the CDR3 is TGTGCCAGCAGCTTGGGTCGGACTAGCGGATTCACAGATACGCAGTATTTT.

This chain links TRBV20-1 with TRBJ2-2; 8 bases fit TRBD2. The germline gives CDR1 DFQATT, CDR2 SNEGSKA (reference sequence). This CDR3 is built from 14 residues. The ends lost 6 bases at V and 1 base at J; junction bases unmatched: 4. The CDR3: CSASSGKNTGELFF. Written as DNA, the CDR3 is TGCAGTGCGAGTAGCGGGAAGAACACCGGGGAGCTGTTTTTT.

The V call is TRBV15, the J call TRBJ1-2; 8 bases match TRBD1. The CDR3 consists of 14 residues. Per germline, CDR1 LNHNV and CDR2 YYDKDF (reference sequence). V lost 4 bases to trimming and J lost 7 bases; unmatched junction nucleotides: 8. CDR3 in amino acids: CATSIIQGGSGYTF. The CDR3 coding sequence is TGTGCCACCAGCATAATACAGGGGGGTAGTGGCTACACCTTC.

The V gene is TRBV30, the J gene TRBJ1-4; D unresolved. The germline CDR1 and CDR2 sequences are GTSNPN and SVGIG (reference sequence). The CDR3 runs 13 residues. Trimming left V 2 bases short and J 3 bases short, with 7 bases between. The CDR3 is CAWSRVSNEKLFF. As DNA, the CDR3 is TGTGCCTGGAGTCGGGTGTCTAATGAAAAACTGTTTTTT.

This clone was observed a few times. The chain's CDR3 is CASSPDMVNYGYTF. The CDR3 coding sequence is TGTGCCAGCAGCCCAGACATGGTTAACTATGGCTACACCTTC. The chain carries TRBV9 and TRBJ1-2; D not certain. The CDR3 has 14 residues. Trimming took 4 bases from V and 1 from J, leaving 11 bases between them. CDR1 is SGDLS and CDR2 is YYNGEE in the germline V gene.

This chain joins TRBV7-2 and TRBJ2-2; perhaps TRBD2 as D (5 bases). Germline values: CDR1 SGHTA, CDR2 FQGNSA. The CDR3 contains 13 residues. Trimming left V 5 bases short and J 5 bases short, with 9 bases between. This CDR3 is CASSISVTGELFF. DNA for the CDR3: TGTGCCAGCAGCATTAGCGTTACCGGGGAGCTGTTTTTT. Filled out from reference TRBV7-2 and TRBJ2-2, the complete variable domain reads GAGVSQSPSNKVTEKGKDVELRCDPISGHTALYWYRQSLGQGLEFLIYFQGNSAPDKSGLPSDRFSAERTGGSVSTLTIQRTQQEDSAVYLCASSISVTGELFFGEGSRLTVL.

The chain has TRBV6-1 and TRBJ2-2, with D maybe TRBD2 (5 bases). V dropped 3 bases and J dropped 1 base, with 12 bases sitting between them. There are 16 residues in the CDR3. The germline V gene encodes CDR1 MNHNS and CDR2 SASEGT. CDR3 nucleotide sequence: TGTGCCAGCAGTGATCTCGGACTCCTGAACACCGGGGAGCTGTTTTTT. Translating gives CASSDLGLLNTGELFF.

This chain links TRBV18 with TRBJ1-1, with D tentatively TRBD1 (5 bases). Between the trimmed V and J ends, which lost 5 bases and 1 base, there was a span of 8 bases. The CDR3 runs 13 residues. Germline loops: CDR1 KGHSH, CDR2 LQKENI. The CDR3 coding sequence is TGTGCCAGCTCAATGGACAAGAACACTGAAGCTTTCTTT. This codes for CASSMDKNTEAFF.

The CDR3 loop reads CASRIANYNSPLHF. In DNA form, the CDR3 reads TGTGCCAGCCGAATAGCCAACTATAATTCACCCCTCCACTTT. The chain combines TRBV28 with TRBJ1-6; no firm D call. The CDR3 sequence is 14 residues long. The V end was cut by 8 bases, the J end by 3 bases, with 11 bases between. The germline V gene has CDR1 MDHEN and CDR2 SYDVKM.

This rearrangement joins TRBV6-5 to TRBJ1-2, with 8 nucleotides matching TRBD1. Trimming took 6 bases from V and 4 from J; bases not matched to a gene: 4. This CDR3 spans 13 amino acids. The V gene's germline CDR1 is MNHEY and CDR2 SVGAGI. The CDR3 nucleotides read TGTGCCAGCAGGACAGGGGAGGCCTATGGCTACACCTTC. Translating it yields CASRTGEAYGYTF.

The chain recombines TRBV28 with TRBJ2-3, with 10 bases lining up with TRBD2. This CDR3 region has 14 residues. The junction had 7 bases not matched to a gene; V was cut back by 7 bases and J by 6 bases. CDR1 MDHEN and CDR2 SYDVKM come from the germline V gene. The CDR3 nucleotides read TGTGCCAGCACCTCAGCGGGAGGGTTTGATACGCAGTATTTT. Amino acid sequence: CASTSAGGFDTQYF.

The chain is built from TRBV29-1 and TRBJ1-2; D gene ambiguous. V lost 4 bases and J 0 bases, leaving 9 bases between the germline ends. In germline, CDR1 is SQVTM, CDR2 ANQGSEA. The length of the CDR3 is 13 residues. CDR3 amino acids: CSVGGPANYGYTF. The CDR3 DNA reads as TGCAGCGTTGGAGGTCCAGCTAACTATGGCTACACCTTC. Variable domain in full (rest from reference TRBV29-1 and TRBJ1-2): SAVISQKPSRDICQRGTSLTIQCQVDSQVTMMFWYRQQPGQSLTLIATANQGSEATYESGFVIDKFPISRPNLTFSTLTVSNMSPEDSSIYLCSVGGPANYGYTFGSGTRLTVV.

This rearrangement joins TRBV28 to TRBJ2-7, with 8 bases lining up with TRBD2. Trimming cost V 5 bases and J 2 bases; bases outside gene matches: 11. The CDR3 has 16 amino acids. The germline V gene has CDR1 MDHEN and CDR2 SYDVKM. The CDR3 is CASSLTRAGVTYEQYF. In DNA form, the CDR3 reads TGTGCCAGCAGTCTCACAAGAGCGGGAGTTACCTACGAGCAGTACTTC.

This chain links TRBV21-1 with TRBJ1-3; no check of the table's D call, TRBD1, against the DNA was made. TRBV21-1 is marked as a pseudogene. This CDR3 spans 15 amino acids. In DNA, the CDR3 is TGTGCCAGCAGCAAAGTCAAGGGGGCGGGAAACACCATATATTTT. Amino acid sequence: CASSKVKGAGNTIYF.

V gene TRBV6-5 combines with J gene TRBJ2-2, with D perhaps matching TRBD2 (5 bases). The V gene's germline CDR1 is MNHEY and CDR2 SVGAGI. The CDR3 has 15 amino acids. Between the trimmed V and J ends, which lost 3 bases and 4 bases, there was a span of 12 bases. The CDR3 protein is CASSYRTPSTGELFF. The CDR3 region has the DNA TGTGCCAGCAGTTATAGGACTCCCAGCACCGGGGAGCTGTTTTTT.

J is TRBJ1-1 and V is TRBV5-1; 7 bases map to TRBD1. V was pared by 2 bases and J by 1 base, with 2 bases of the junction left unmatched. The germline V gene encodes CDR1 SGHRS and CDR2 YFSETQ. The CDR3 loop spans 14 amino acids. The CDR3 DNA sequence: TGCGCCAGCAGCTTAAGGACAGGGAACACTGAAGCTTTCTTT. Amino acids: CASSLRTGNTEAFF. The full variable domain, in which reference TRBV5-1 and TRBJ1-1 provide the parts outside the CDR3, is KAGVTQTPRYLIKTRGQQVTLSCSPISGHRSVSWYQQTPGQGLQFLFEYFSETQRNKGNFPGRFSGRQFSNSRSEMNVSTLELGDSALYLCASSLRTGNTEAFFGQGTRLTVV.

The chain has TRBV18 and TRBJ1-6; 7 bases map to TRBD1. V lost 1 base to trimming and J lost 7 bases; unmatched junction nucleotides: 4. The germline V gene encodes CDR1 KGHSH and CDR2 LQKENI. This CDR3 spans 15 amino acids. CDR3 in amino acids: CASSPQQGENSPLHF. CDR3 nucleotides: TGTGCCAGCTCACCACAGCAGGGGGAGAATTCACCCCTCCACTTT.

The rearrangement uses TRBV5-1 and TRBJ2-3; D is undetermined. CDR1 is SGHRS, CDR2 YFSETQ, per germline. Trimming stripped 3 bases from V and 5 bases from J, with 13 bases between. The length of the CDR3 is 14 residues. The CDR3 DNA follows: TGCGCCAGCAGCTCCCCAAACTTTCAAGATACGCAGTATTTT. It encodes CASSSPNFQDTQYF. Combining the CDR3 with reference TRBV5-1 and TRBJ2-3 gives the whole variable domain KAGVTQTPRYLIKTRGQQVTLSCSPISGHRSVSWYQQTPGQGLQFLFEYFSETQRNKGNFPGRFSGRQFSNSRSEMNVSTLELGDSALYLCASSSPNFQDTQYFGPGTRLTVL.

The chain is built from TRBV11-2 and TRBJ1-6; TRBD1 is a possible D gene (6 bases). There are 15 residues in the CDR3. The germline V and J ends were trimmed by 1 base and 8 bases, with 12 bases remaining between them. CDR1 and CDR2 from the germline V gene are SGHAT and FQNNGV. The CDR3 is CASSLAGATYSPLHF. CDR3 DNA sequence: TGTGCCAGCAGCTTAGCAGGGGCGACGTATTCACCCCTCCACTTT.

This clone appeared a few times. The rearrangement joins TRBV18 to TRBJ1-6; no definite D call. There are 14 residues in the CDR3. Deletions cut 0 bases from V and 10 bases from J, with 10 bases between. In germline, CDR1 is KGHSH, CDR2 LQKENI. The DNA of the CDR3 is TGTGCCAGCTCACCACCGTCGGGAGGGTCACCCCTCCACTTT. It is translated as CASSPPSGGSPLHF.

This chain joins TRBV2 and TRBJ1-3; D unclear. This CDR3 is built from 13 residues. Trimming removed 6 bases from V and 2 bases from J, with 8 bases in between. Germline values: CDR1 SNHLY, CDR2 FYNNEI. The CDR3 DNA reads as TGTGCCAGCAGCCCAGTCGCTGGAAACACCATATATTTT. This sequence encodes CASSPVAGNTIYF.

V and J are TRBV18 and TRBJ1-2; D uncertain. CDR1 and CDR2 from the germline V gene are KGHSH and LQKENI. CDR3 size: 13 residues. V lost 6 bases, J lost 1 base, and 9 bases lay in between. As DNA, the CDR3 is TGTGCCAGCTCGCTACAGAGTAACTATGGCTACACCTTC. It yields the protein CASSLQSNYGYTF.

The V and J genes are TRBV9 and TRBJ2-1; no clear D gene. V was clipped by 3 bases and J by 2 bases, with 18 bases between them. In germline, CDR1 is SGDLS, CDR2 YYNGEE. The CDR3 consists of 17 residues. For the CDR3, the DNA is TGTGCCAGCAGCGATGGTTATTCAGGTTCCACCTACAATGAGCAGTTCTTC. This encodes CASSDGYSGSTYNEQFF. The full variable domain, in which reference TRBV9 and TRBJ2-1 provide the parts outside the CDR3, is DSGVTQTPKHLITATGQRVTLRCSPRSGDLSVYWYQQSLDQGLQFLIQYYNGEERAKGNILERFSAQQFPDLHSELNLSSLELGDSALYFCASSDGYSGSTYNEQFFGPGTRLTVL.

The chain's CDR3 is CASSSAETGFQPQHF. For the CDR3, the DNA is TGTGCCAGCAGCTCAGCCGAGACAGGGTTTCAGCCCCAGCATTTT. This chain uses TRBV7-9 with TRBJ1-5; 7 bases fit TRBD1. Germline values: CDR1 SEHNR, CDR2 FQNEAQ (reference sequence). The CDR3 totals 15 residues. V was clipped by 4 bases and J by 6 bases; unmatched bases: 9.

The chain has TRBV21-1 and TRBJ2-7; the DNA was not used to check the table's D call, TRBD2. TRBV21-1 is an annotated pseudogene. The CDR3 length is 16 residues. Here the CDR3 DNA reads TGTGCCAGCAGCCTTCTAAGGACGGGGAGTTTATACGAGCAGTACTTC. Protein product: CASSLLRTGSLYEQYF.